What follows is one TCR beta chain and its context. Per the germline V gene, CDR1 is MNHEY and CDR2 is SVGEGT. V trimming: 2 bases; J trimming: 10 bases; junction bases outside the gene matches: 8. This CDR3 is built from 16 residues. The data were produced by immunoSEQ multiplex PCR, yet TCRdb's version contains in-frame clones alone and is incomplete. The repertoire has about 120,000 clones, 87% of them found once; the top ten carry 9% to 15%. The data stem from a study of T cell responses to AZD1222 COVID-19 vaccine. The origin of this receptor is an adult in good health. This chain links TRBV6-2 or TRBV6-3 with TRBJ1-6, with 10 bases matching TRBD1. The sample in question was peripheral blood, obtained on day 0 of AZD1222 vaccination. CDR3 sequence reads: CASSYVSGQGVSPLHF. The CDR3, as DNA: TGTGCCAGCAGTTACGTGTCCGGACAGGGGGTCTCACCCCTCCACTTT.